Shown below are 25 T cell receptor beta chains from a single sample sequenced in a study of graft-versus-host responses after intestinal transplantation. TCRdb's copy holds only in-frame clones and misses some; the assay was immunoSEQ multiplex PCR. Of about 28,000 clones listed, approximately 83% are singletons. The antigens these receptors bind are not known. The source material was unstimulated CD8+ T cells sorted from spleen or lymph node cells, sampled before intestinal transplant. The receptors here all came from a human donor who received an intestinal transplant.

This sequence joins TRBV4-1 and TRBJ2-7, with 9 bases identical to TRBD2. The CDR3 contains 16 residues. Germline-derived CDR1 and CDR2 are MGHRA and YSYEKL. J gave up 3 bases and V 3 bases, and 9 bases lay outside the gene matches. In DNA, the CDR3 is TGCGCCAGCAGCCAGTGGCAAGCGGGAGGTGACTACGAGCAGTACTTC. This sequence encodes CASSQWQAGGDYEQYF.

The chain recombines TRBV14 with TRBJ2-6; perhaps TRBD1 as D (5 bases). Trimming removed 4 bases at V and 0 bases at J, with 10 bases between. Germline CDR1 and CDR2: SGHDN and FVKESK. This CDR3 has 16 amino acids. As DNA, the CDR3 is TGTGCCAGCAGCCCCTTTACAGGCTCTGGGGCCAACGTCCTGACTTTC. It translates to CASSPFTGSGANVLTF.

The chain carries TRBV28 and TRBJ2-7; 8 bases are a match to TRBD1. The CDR3 sequence is 14 residues long. Unmatched junction bases numbered 10, after V lost 6 bases and J lost 6 bases. Germline CDR1 reads MDHEN; CDR2 reads SYDVKM. CDR3: CASRNRGKSGEQYF. The CDR3 bases are TGTGCCAGCAGAAACAGGGGGAAGTCGGGCGAGCAGTACTTC.

This clone was detected only once. The chain combines TRBV7-9 with TRBJ1-3; D is undetermined. The CDR3 is 14 amino acids. Germline CDR1 SEHNR, CDR2 FQNEAQ (reference sequence). Trimming took 1 base from V and 3 from J, leaving 7 bases between them. The CDR3 region is CASSLGRGGNTIYF. The CDR3 DNA sequence: TGTGCCAGCAGCTTAGGCCGGGGTGGAAACACCATATATTTT.

The rearrangement uses TRBV4-1 and TRBJ2-5, with D tentatively TRBD1 (5 bases). There are 14 residues in the CDR3. CDR1 and CDR2 from the germline V gene are MGHRA and YSYEKL. V gave up 0 bases and J gave up 8 bases, with 13 bases separating them. The CDR3 protein is CASSQEDTIYTQYF. CDR3 nucleotides: TGCGCCAGCAGCCAAGAGGACACGATATACACCCAGTACTTC.

A few counts support this clone. The gene calls are TRBV5-6 and TRBJ2-1; no clear D gene. The germline V and J ends were trimmed by 1 base and 6 bases, with 17 bases remaining between them. This CDR3 has 16 amino acids. Germline lookup yields CDR1 SGHDT and CDR2 YYEEEE. CDR3: CASSLLVHRSSNEQFF. The CDR3 bases are TGTGCCAGCAGCTTGCTAGTACATAGAAGTAGCAATGAGCAGTTCTTC.

This clone appeared once. The gene calls are TRBV4-1 and TRBJ2-7, with 8 bases lining up with TRBD2. Trimming cost V 7 bases and J 4 bases; bases outside gene matches: 6. CDR3 length: 13 residues. CDR1 and CDR2 from the germline V gene are MGHRA and YSYEKL. CDR3 bases: TGCGCCAGCATCGCGCCGGGAGGGTACGAGCAGTACTTC. Protein sequence: CASIAPGGYEQYF.

The chain uses TRBV7-6 and TRBJ2-3; D perhaps matches TRBD2 (5 bases). Trimming shortened V by 1 base and J by 3 bases, and 14 bases separated the two germline ends. The CDR3 runs to 16 residues. Germline V lookup: CDR1 SGHVS, CDR2 FNYEAQ. In DNA form, the CDR3 reads TGTGCCAGCAGCTTAGGGCGACTACCCCCTACAGATACGCAGTATTTT. Its translation is CASSLGRLPPTDTQYF. Based on the CDR3 plus reference TRBV7-6 and TRBJ2-3, the full variable domain is GAGVSQSPRYKVTKRGQDVALRCDPISGHVSLYWYRQALGQGPEFLTYFNYEAQQDKSGLPNDRFSAERPEGSISTLTIQRTEQRDSAMYRCASSLGRLPPTDTQYFGPGTRLTVL.

The chain carries TRBV28 and TRBJ2-5; TRBD2 matches 8 bases. Germline CDR1 reads MDHEN; CDR2 reads SYDVKM. The CDR3 runs to 14 residues. The ends lost 5 bases at V and 4 bases at J; junction bases unmatched: 6. The DNA for the CDR3 is TGTGCCAGCAGTCCCTCGGGAGGGGTAGAGACCCAGTACTTC. Protein product: CASSPSGGVETQYF.

The chain is built from TRBV4-1 and TRBJ2-2, with 8 bases fitting TRBD1. V gave up 1 base and J gave up 6 bases; unmatched junction bases: 10. Germline V gene data show CDR1 as MGHRA and CDR2 as YSYEKL. This CDR3 has 17 amino acids. Here the CDR3 reads CASSQVRGQVMSGELFF. The CDR3 region has the DNA TGCGCCAGCAGCCAAGTCCGGGGACAGGTTATGTCCGGGGAGCTGTTTTTT.

The chain is built from TRBV19 and TRBJ1-2; 8 nucleotides agree with TRBD1. The CDR3 consists of 14 residues. Germline assignment: CDR1 LNHDA and CDR2 SQIVND (reference sequence). V was clipped by 5 bases and J by 6 bases; unmatched bases: 8. The CDR3 spells CASSWQGAQNGYTF. CDR3 DNA: TGTGCCAGTAGTTGGCAGGGGGCGCAGAATGGCTACACCTTC.

The rearrangement joins TRBV4-1 to TRBJ2-5; 9 bases agree with TRBD2. Looked up from germline, CDR1 is MGHRA and CDR2 is YSYEKL. V trimming: 0 bases; J trimming: 2 bases; junction bases outside the gene matches: 10. CDR3 size: 18 residues. CDR3 sequence (DNA): TGCGCCAGCAGCCAAGAGACGGCGGGAGGGGGGCCTCAAGAGACCCAGTACTTC. Protein product: CASSQETAGGGPQETQYF.

This clone has more than one count but fewer than ten. This chain links TRBV6-1 with TRBJ1-5, with D unclear. V gave up 2 bases and J gave up 0 bases, with 5 bases separating them. Germline V gene lookup returns CDR1 MNHNS and CDR2 SASEGT. The CDR3 is made up of 14 amino acids. The CDR3 sequence: CASSEIYSNQPQHF. The DNA of the CDR3 is TGTGCCAGCAGTGAAATCTATAGCAATCAGCCCCAGCATTTT.

CDR3 region: CASSQVGQGRNEQFF. Here the CDR3 DNA reads TGTGCCAGCAGTCAAGTTGGTCAGGGCCGGAATGAGCAGTTCTTC. V and J are TRBV13 and TRBJ2-1; D possibly corresponds to TRBD1 (5 bases). The V gene lost 6 bases and the J gene lost 7 bases, with 19 bases spanning the gap. The CDR3 length is 15 residues. CDR1 is PRHDT, CDR2 FYEKMQ, per germline (reference sequence).

Comment on this clone: Sequence at one end of the junction differs from germline and may be a read error. The chain links TRBV20-1 to TRBJ2-7, with D possibly matching TRBD2 (6 bases). CDR1 and CDR2 from the germline V gene are DFQATT and SNEGSKA (reference sequence). The CDR3 totals 11 residues. CDR3 protein: CSARERAGLHF. In nucleotides, the CDR3 is TGCAGTGCTAGAGAGAGGGCGGGGTTGCACTTC.

The chain carries TRBV7-9 and TRBJ1-2; D is possibly TRBD1 (5 bases). V lost 1 base, J lost 0 bases, and 12 bases lay in between. Germline CDR1 reads SEHNR; CDR2 reads FQNEAQ (reference sequence). The CDR3 spans 16 residues. Here the CDR3 DNA reads TGTGCCAGCAGCTTAGGGACGGCGGGGCCTAACTATGGCTACACCTTC. Translated, it gives CASSLGTAGPNYGYTF.

The rearrangement links TRBV6-6 to TRBJ1-3, with D hard to call. Per the germline V gene, CDR1 is MNHNY and CDR2 is SVGAGI (reference sequence). V gave up 2 bases and J gave up 6 bases, with 11 bases separating them. CDR3 length equals 14 residues. The CDR3 DNA is TGTGCCAGCAGTTACGGGCGCTTAGTAAACACCATATATTTT. This encodes CASSYGRLVNTIYF.

The rearrangement uses TRBV6-4 and TRBJ2-2, with a weak D call TRBD1 (7 bases). The CDR3 runs to 20 residues. Germline V gene data show CDR1 as MRHNA and CDR2 as SNTAGT. Trimming left V 6 bases short and J 1 base short, with 27 bases between. The CDR3 coding sequence is TGTGCCAGCAGGGGGGGACAGTTAGGTAGGTTTACCAAGAACACCGGGGAGCTGTTTTTT. As protein: CASRGGQLGRFTKNTGELFF.

CDR3 sequence reads: CASSLSGTGRFSEQYF. In DNA form, the CDR3 reads TGTGCCAGCAGTTTATCGGGGACAGGACGGTTCTCCGAGCAGTACTTC. The gene calls are TRBV27 and TRBJ2-7, with 8 bases identical to TRBD1. The germline V gene encodes CDR1 MNHEY and CDR2 SMNVEV (reference sequence). V was clipped by 0 bases and J by 6 bases; unmatched bases: 10. This CDR3 is built from 16 residues.

The chain carries TRBV15 and TRBJ2-5, with TRBD2 identical over 11 bases. V lost 4 bases and J lost 2; bases outside the gene matches: 3. Germline values: CDR1 LNHNV, CDR2 YYDKDF (reference sequence). The CDR3 is 15 residues long. CDR3 sequence: CATSTSGGRQETQYF. The CDR3 coding sequence is TGTGCCACCAGCACTAGCGGGGGGCGACAAGAGACCCAGTACTTC.

This rearrangement joins TRBV27 to TRBJ2-7; 7 bases are shared with TRBD2. Germline CDR1 and CDR2: MNHEY and SMNVEV (reference sequence). After removal of 4 bases from V and 2 bases from J, the junction contained 2 bases not matched to a gene. The length of the CDR3 is 13 residues. In nucleotides, the CDR3 is TGTGCCAGCAGTTCGGGGGGTCCCTACGAGCAGTACTTC. Its protein product is CASSSGGPYEQYF.

This clone is classed as medium-sized (0.01 to 0.1%). The chain has TRBV5-1 and TRBJ2-1; D ambiguous. CDR3 length: 17 amino acids. Germline CDR1 is SGHRS and CDR2 is YFSETQ. Trimming took 4 bases from V and 0 from J, leaving 17 bases between them. The CDR3 nucleotides read TGCGCCAGCAGCCCCACCAGCGTCCGAAGCTCCTACAATGAGCAGTTCTTC. Translation: CASSPTSVRSSYNEQFF. Variable domain in full (rest from reference TRBV5-1 and TRBJ2-1): KAGVTQTPRYLIKTRGQQVTLSCSPISGHRSVSWYQQTPGQGLQFLFEYFSETQRNKGNFPGRFSGRQFSNSRSEMNVSTLELGDSALYLCASSPTSVRSSYNEQFFGPGTRLTVL.

This clone is a singleton in its sample. The chain has TRBV7-8 and TRBJ1-4; 8 bases match TRBD1. The CDR3 contains 14 residues. CDR1 SGHVS and CDR2 FQNEAQ come from the germline V gene. V dropped 5 bases and J dropped 7; count of bases not matched to a gene: 6. The CDR3 loop is CASSPQGGTEKLFF. The CDR3 region has the DNA TGTGCCAGCAGCCCACAGGGGGGAACTGAAAAACTGTTTTTT.

V gene TRBV28 combines with J gene TRBJ2-5; 9 nucleotides align to TRBD1. Germline CDR1 and CDR2: MDHEN and SYDVKM. The V and J ends lost 5 bases and 4 bases, in that order; junction bases with no gene match: 2. The CDR3 is 13 amino acids. CDR3 sequence reads: CASSTGQGETQYF. Written as DNA, the CDR3 is TGTGCCAGCAGTACGGGACAGGGAGAGACCCAGTACTTC.

The chain has TRBV5-4 and TRBJ2-1; unclear D gene. In germline, CDR1 is SGHNT, CDR2 YYREEE (reference sequence). Trimming took 4 bases from V and 5 from J, leaving 7 bases between them. The CDR3 is 12 residues long. The CDR3 nucleotides are TGTGCCAGCAGCCCCGCGAACAATGAGCAGTTCTTC. Translating gives CASSPANNEQFF.